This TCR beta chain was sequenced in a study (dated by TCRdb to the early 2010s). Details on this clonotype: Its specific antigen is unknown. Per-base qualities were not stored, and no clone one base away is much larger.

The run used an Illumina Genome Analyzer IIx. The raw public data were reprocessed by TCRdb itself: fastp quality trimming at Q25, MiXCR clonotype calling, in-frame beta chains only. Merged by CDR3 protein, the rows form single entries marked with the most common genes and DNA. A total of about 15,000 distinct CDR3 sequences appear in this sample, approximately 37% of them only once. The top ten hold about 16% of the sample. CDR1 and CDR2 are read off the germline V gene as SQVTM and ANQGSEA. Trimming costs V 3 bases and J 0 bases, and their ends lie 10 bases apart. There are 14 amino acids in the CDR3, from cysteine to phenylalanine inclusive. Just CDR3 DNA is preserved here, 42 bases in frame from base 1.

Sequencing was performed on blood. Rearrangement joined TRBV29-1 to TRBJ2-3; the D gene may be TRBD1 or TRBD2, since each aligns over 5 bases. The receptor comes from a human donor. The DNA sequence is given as TGCAGCGTTGACGGGGCGGCGAGCACAGATACGCAGTATTTT. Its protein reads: CSVDGAASTDTQYF.